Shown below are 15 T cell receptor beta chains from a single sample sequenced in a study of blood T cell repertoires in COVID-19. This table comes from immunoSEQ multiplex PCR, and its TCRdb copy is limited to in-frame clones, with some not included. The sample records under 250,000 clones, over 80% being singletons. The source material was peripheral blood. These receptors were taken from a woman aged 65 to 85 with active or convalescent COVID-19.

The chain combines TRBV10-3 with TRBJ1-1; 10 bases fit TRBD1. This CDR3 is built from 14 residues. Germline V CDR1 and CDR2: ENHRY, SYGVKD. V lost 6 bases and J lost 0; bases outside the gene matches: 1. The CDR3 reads CAISGTGVNTEAFF. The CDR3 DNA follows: TGTGCCATCAGCGGGACAGGGGTGAACACTGAAGCTTTCTTT.

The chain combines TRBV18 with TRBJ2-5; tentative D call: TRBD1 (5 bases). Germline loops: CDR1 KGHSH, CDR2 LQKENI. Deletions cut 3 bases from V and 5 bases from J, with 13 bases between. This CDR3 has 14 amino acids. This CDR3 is CASSPAGHGETQYF. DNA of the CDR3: TGTGCCAGCTCACCGGCAGGGCATGGGGAGACCCAGTACTTC.

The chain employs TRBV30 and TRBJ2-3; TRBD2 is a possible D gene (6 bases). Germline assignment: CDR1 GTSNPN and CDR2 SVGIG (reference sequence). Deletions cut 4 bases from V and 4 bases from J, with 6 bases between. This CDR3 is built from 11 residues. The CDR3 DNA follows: TGTGCCTGGACTAGCGCAGATACGCAGTATTTT. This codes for CAWTSADTQYF.

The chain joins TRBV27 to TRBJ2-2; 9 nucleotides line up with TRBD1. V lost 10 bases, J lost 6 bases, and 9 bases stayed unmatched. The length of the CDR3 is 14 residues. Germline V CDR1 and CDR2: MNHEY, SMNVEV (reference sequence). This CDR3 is CATTGGMIAGELFF. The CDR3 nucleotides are TGTGCCACCACAGGGGGCATGATCGCCGGGGAGCTGTTTTTT.

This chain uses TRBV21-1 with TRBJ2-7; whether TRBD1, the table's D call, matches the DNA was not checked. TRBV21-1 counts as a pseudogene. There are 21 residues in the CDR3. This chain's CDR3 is CASNPTPPGTGEMGVPYEQYF. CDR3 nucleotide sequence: TGTGCCAGCAACCCCACCCCGCCCGGGACAGGGGAAATGGGGGTCCCTTACGAGCAGTACTTC.

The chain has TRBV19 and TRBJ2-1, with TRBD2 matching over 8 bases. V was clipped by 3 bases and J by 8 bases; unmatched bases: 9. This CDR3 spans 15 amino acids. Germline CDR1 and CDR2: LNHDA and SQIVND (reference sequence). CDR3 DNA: TGTGCCAGTAGTATGAGGGCTAGCGGGCGCGATGAGCAGTTCTTC. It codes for CASSMRASGRDEQFF.

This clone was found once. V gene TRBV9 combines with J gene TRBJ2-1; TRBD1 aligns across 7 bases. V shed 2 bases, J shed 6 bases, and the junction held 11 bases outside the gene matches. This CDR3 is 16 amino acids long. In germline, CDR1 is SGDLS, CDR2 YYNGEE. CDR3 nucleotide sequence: TGTGCCAGCAGCGTGTGGACAGGAGGACAAGGCAATGAGCAGTTCTTC. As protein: CASSVWTGGQGNEQFF.

The CDR3 coding sequence is TGTGCCACCAGCAGGACAGGGGGAAACAATGAGCAGTTCTTC. Translating it yields CATSRTGGNNEQFF. This rearrangement joins TRBV15 to TRBJ2-1; 9 nucleotides align to TRBD1. There are 14 residues in the CDR3. Germline CDR1 LNHNV, CDR2 YYDKDF (reference sequence). V was pared by 3 bases and J by 5 bases, with 2 bases of the junction left unmatched.

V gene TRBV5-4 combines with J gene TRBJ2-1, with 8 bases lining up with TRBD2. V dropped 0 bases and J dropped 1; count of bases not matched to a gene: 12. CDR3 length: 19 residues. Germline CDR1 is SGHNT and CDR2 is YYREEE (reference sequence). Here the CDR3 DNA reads TGTGCCAGCAGCTTGGCCCTACTAGCGGTAGACGGGTCCTACAATGAGCAGTTCTTC. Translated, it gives CASSLALLAVDGSYNEQFF. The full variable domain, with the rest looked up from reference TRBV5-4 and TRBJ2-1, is ETGVTQSPTHLIKTRGQQVTLRCSSQSGHNTVSWYQQALGQGPQFIFQYYREEENGRGNFPPRFSGLQFPNYSSELNVNALELDDSALYLCASSLALLAVDGSYNEQFFGPGTRLTVL.

CDR3 loop: CASSFNPGDSTYNEQFF. The CDR3 nucleotides read TGTGCCAGCAGCTTCAACCCAGGGGACAGTACCTACAATGAGCAGTTCTTC. The chain uses TRBV9 and TRBJ2-1; 7 bases line up with TRBD1. J was trimmed by 2 bases and V by 4 bases; bases with no gene match: 12. This CDR3 has 17 amino acids. Germline CDR1 reads SGDLS; CDR2 reads YYNGEE.

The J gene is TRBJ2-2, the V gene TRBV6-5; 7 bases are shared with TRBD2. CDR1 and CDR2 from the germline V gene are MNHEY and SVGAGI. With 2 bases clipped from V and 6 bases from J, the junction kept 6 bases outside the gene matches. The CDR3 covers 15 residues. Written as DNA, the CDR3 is TGTGCCAGCAGTTACGGCGGGAGCCCGGCCGGGGAGCTGTTTTTT. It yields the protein CASSYGGSPAGELFF.

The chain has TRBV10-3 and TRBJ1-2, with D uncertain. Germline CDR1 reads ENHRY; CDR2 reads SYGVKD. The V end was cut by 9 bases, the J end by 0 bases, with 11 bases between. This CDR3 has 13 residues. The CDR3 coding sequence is TGTGCCATAGCGGACGGAGCTAACTATGGCTACACCTTC. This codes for CAIADGANYGYTF.

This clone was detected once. As DNA, the CDR3 is TGTGCCAGCAGCTGGGGACAGGGAGTGGGTGAGCAGTTCTTC. It codes for CASSWGQGVGEQFF. The V call is TRBV27, the J call TRBJ2-1; 9 nucleotides line up with TRBD1. The CDR3 has 14 residues. V lost 6 bases and J lost 9; bases outside the gene matches: 9. Germline CDR1 and CDR2: MNHEY and SMNVEV (reference sequence).

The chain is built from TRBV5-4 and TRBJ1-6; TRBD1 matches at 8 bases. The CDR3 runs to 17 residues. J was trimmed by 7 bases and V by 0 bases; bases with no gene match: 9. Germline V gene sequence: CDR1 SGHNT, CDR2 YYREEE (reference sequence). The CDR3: CASSLGGAGGLNSPLHF. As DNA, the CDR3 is TGTGCCAGCAGCTTGGGGGGGGCAGGGGGCTTGAATTCACCCCTCCACTTT. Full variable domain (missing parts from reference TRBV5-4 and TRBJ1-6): ETGVTQSPTHLIKTRGQQVTLRCSSQSGHNTVSWYQQALGQGPQFIFQYYREEENGRGNFPPRFSGLQFPNYSSELNVNALELDDSALYLCASSLGGAGGLNSPLHFGNGTRLTVT.

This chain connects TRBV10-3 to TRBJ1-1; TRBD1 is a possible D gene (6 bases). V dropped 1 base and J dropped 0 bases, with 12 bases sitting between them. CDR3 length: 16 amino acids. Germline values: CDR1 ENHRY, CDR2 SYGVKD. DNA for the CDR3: TGTGCCATCAGTGAGTTGGGGGGGCCGTTGAACACTGAAGCTTTCTTT. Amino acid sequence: CAISELGGPLNTEAFF.